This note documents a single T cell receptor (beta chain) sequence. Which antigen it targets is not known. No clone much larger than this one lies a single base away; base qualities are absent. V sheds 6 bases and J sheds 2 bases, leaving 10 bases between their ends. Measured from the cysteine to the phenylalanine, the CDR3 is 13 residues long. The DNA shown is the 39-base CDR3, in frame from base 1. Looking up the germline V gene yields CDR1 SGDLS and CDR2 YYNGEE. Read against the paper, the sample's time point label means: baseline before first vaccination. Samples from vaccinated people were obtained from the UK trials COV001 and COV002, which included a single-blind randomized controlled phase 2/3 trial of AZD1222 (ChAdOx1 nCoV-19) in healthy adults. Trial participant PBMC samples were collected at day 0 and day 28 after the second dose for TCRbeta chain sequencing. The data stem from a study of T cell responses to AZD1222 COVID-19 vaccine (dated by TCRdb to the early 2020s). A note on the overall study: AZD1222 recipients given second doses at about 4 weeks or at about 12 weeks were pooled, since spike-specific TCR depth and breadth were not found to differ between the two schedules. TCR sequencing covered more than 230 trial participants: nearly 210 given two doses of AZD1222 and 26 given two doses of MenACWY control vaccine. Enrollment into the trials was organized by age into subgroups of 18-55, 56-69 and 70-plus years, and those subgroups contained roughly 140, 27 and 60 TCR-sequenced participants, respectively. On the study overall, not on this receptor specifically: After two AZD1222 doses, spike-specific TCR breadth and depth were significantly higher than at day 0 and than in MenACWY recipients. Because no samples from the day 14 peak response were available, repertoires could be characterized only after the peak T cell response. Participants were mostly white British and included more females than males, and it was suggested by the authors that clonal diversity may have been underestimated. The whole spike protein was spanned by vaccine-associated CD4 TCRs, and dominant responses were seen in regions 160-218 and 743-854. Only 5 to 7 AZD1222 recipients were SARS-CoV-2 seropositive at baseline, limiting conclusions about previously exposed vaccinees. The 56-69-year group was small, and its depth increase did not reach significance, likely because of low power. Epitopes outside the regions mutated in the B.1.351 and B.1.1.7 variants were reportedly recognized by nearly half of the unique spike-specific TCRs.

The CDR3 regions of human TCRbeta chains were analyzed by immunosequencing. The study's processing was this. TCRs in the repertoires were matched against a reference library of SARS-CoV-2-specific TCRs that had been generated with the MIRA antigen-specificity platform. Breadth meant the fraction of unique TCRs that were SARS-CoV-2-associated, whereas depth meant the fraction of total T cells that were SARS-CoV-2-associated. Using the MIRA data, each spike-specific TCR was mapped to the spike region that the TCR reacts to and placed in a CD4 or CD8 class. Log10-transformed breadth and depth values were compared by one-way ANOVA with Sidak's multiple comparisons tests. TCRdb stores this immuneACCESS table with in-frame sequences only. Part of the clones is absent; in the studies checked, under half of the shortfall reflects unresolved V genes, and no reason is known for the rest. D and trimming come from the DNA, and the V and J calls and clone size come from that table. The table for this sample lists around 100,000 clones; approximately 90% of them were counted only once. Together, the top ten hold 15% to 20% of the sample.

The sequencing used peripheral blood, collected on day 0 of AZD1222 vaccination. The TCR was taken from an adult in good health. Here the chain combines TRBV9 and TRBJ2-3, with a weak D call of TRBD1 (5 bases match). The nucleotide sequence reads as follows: TGTGCCAGCACCAGGGCAGCCACAGATACGCAGTATTTT. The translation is CASTRAATDTQYF. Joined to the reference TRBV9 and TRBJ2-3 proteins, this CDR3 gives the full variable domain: DSGVTQTPKHLITATGQRVTLRCSPRSGDLSVYWYQQSLDQGLQFLIQYYNGEERAKGNILERFSAQQFPDLHSELNLSSLELGDSALYFCASTRAATDTQYFGPGTRLTVL.